This paragraph covers one TCR beta chain sequence. Its antigen remains unknown. TCRdb itself ran the multiplex PCR reads through MiXCR, one entry per CDR3 protein. The repertoire has roughly 25,000 distinct CDR3 sequences, 60% to 70% of them found once; the top ten carry 23%. The sample belongs to a study of breast tumors, draining lymph nodes, adjacent tissues. Whole-study findings and limits: Data fit most tumor T cells coming from lymph node, expanding in tumor. Compared with basal-like, luminal-like tumors shared significantly more repertoire with nontumor tissue.

The germline V gene has CDR1 SGDLS and CDR2 YYNGEE. Trimming removed 3 bases from V and 2 bases from J, with 11 bases in between. The CDR3 spans 14 residues. The chain combines TRBV9 with TRBJ2-5; D might be TRBD1 (6 bases). The clonotype was recovered from a female donor with breast cancer. Some clones in this sample may be carry-over from other donors' samples. What was sequenced was tumor-adjacent breast tissue. The CDR3 loop reads CASSARTEQETQYF. CDR3 DNA: TGTGCCAGCAGCGCCCGGACAGAACAAGAGACCCAGTACTTC.